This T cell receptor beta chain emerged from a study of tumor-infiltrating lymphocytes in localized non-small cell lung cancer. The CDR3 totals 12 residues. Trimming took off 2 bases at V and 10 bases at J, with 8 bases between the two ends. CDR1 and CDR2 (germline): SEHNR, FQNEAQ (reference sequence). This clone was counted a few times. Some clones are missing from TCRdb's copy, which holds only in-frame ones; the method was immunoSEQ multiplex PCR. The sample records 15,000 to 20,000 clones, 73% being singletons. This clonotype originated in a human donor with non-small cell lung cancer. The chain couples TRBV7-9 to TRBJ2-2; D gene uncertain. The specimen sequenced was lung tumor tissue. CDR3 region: CASSLNHQELFF. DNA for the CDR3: TGTGCCAGCAGCTTAAATCACCAGGAGCTGTTTTTT.